This is a list of T cell receptor beta chains from one sample in a study of blood T cell repertoires in COVID-19. Clones were read by immunoSEQ multiplex PCR, and TCRdb kept only the in-frame ones, dropping some. The data show 65,000 to 80,000 clones, 90% to 95% seen once. Sequencing was carried out using peripheral blood. Receptor source: a human donor in a cohort sampled during active COVID-19. CDR3s include the opening cysteine and the closing phenylalanine or tryptophan. The D gene is left open where the match is weak. The listing skips clone size in some rows; elsewhere it reads once, few, many or a size class.

TRBD1	TRBV18	TRBJ1-4	NA	TGTGCCAGCTCACCCGGACAGGAAGGAGAAAAACTGTTTTTT	CASSPGQEGEKLFF
TRBD2	TRBV24-1	TRBJ2-1	once	TGTGCCACCAGTGACCCTAGCGGGGCCCCCAGATTCTTC	CATSDPSGAPRFF
TRBD1	TRBV7-6	TRBJ2-1	NA	TGTGCCAGCAGCCCTACACTCGGACAGGCCAGGGAGCAGTTCTTC	CASSPTLGQAREQFF
TRBD2	TRBV5-4	TRBJ2-1	NA	TGTGCCAGCAGCTTGCAGCGGGGGGGCCTCTACAATGAGCAGTTCTTC	CASSLQRGGLYNEQFF
NA	TRBV5-1	TRBJ2-6	NA	TGCGCCAGCAGCCAGGAAGGAAAATCTGGGGCCAACGTCCTGACTTTC	CASSQEGKSGANVLTF
NA	TRBV7-9	TRBJ2-6	NA	TGTGCCAGCAGCTTTTCCAGTCGCTCTGGGGCCAACATCCTGACTTTC	CASSFSSRSGANILTF
TRBD1	TRBV27	TRBJ2-7	NA	TGTGCCAGCATCAAAAATGGTCGGGGACAGGGCTACGAGCAGTACTTC	CASIKNGRGQGYEQYF
TRBD1	TRBV6-6	TRBJ2-3	NA	TGTGCCAGCGGGGGAGTACAGGGGGCCTACACAGATACGCAGTATTTT	CASGGVQGAYTDTQYF
NA	TRBV18	TRBJ1-5	NA	TGTGCCAGCTCACCAGGACAGTTCAGCAATCAGCCCCAGCATTTT	CASSPGQFSNQPQHF
NA	TRBV21-1	TRBJ1-5	NA	TGTGCCAGCAGCAAAGCCAATCGGGGGAACATGAATCAGCCCCAGCATTTT	CASSKANRGNMNQPQHF
NA	TRBV15	TRBJ1-6	once	TGTGCCACCAGCTGGACAGAGAATTCACCCCTCCACTTT	CATSWTENSPLHF
TRBD1	TRBV30	TRBJ1-5	NA	TGTGCCTCCTCGGAGGGGGCGACTGATCAGCCCCAGCATTTT	CASSEGATDQPQHF
NA	TRBV5-6	TRBJ2-7	once	TGTGCCAGCAGCTTGGGCAGCTCCTACGAGCAGTACTTC	CASSLGSSYEQYF
NA	TRBV3-1/TRBV3-2	TRBJ1-2	NA	TGTGCCAGCAGCCAAGAGGGCGGGAACTATGGCTACACCTTC	CASSQEGGNYGYTF
TRBD1	TRBV18	TRBJ2-2	NA	TGTGCCAGCTCACCAGGACAGGGGAGCACCGGGGAGCTGTTTTTT	CASSPGQGSTGELFF
NA	TRBV19	TRBJ1-3	NA	TGTGCCAGTAGAATGCAGGGGTACTCTGGAAACACCATATATTTT	CASRMQGYSGNTIYF
NA	TRBV7-9	TRBJ1-1	NA	TGTGCCAGCAGCTTTAGTTCAGCGACGAACACTGAAGCTTTCTTT	CASSFSSATNTEAFF
TRBD2	TRBV7-9	TRBJ2-1	NA	TGTGCCAGCAGCTTCAGCGCGGGGGAGGATGAGCAGTTCTTC	CASSFSAGEDEQFF
NA	TRBV11-1	TRBJ2-3	NA	TGTGCCAGCAGCGCCGCCGCTAGTAGCACAGATACGCAGTATTTT	CASSAAASSTDTQYF
NA	TRBV12-3/TRBV12-4	TRBJ1-1	NA	TGTGCCAGCAGTTTAAAGCGGAACACTGAAGCTTTCTTT	CASSLKRNTEAFF
NA	TRBV30	TRBJ1-4	NA	TGTGCCTGGAGTGCAGCGTGGGGCTCTGAAAAACTGTTTTTT	CAWSAAWGSEKLFF
TRBD2	TRBV7-3	TRBJ2-3	NA	TGTGCCAGCAGCTTAACCGCTAGCGGGGCGTACACAGATACGCAGTATTTT	CASSLTASGAYTDTQYF
TRBD1	TRBV7-3	TRBJ2-1	NA	TGTGCCAGCAGCTCGCAAACCGGGACAGACAATGAGCAGTTCTTC	CASSSQTGTDNEQFF
TRBD1	TRBV7-9	TRBJ1-2	once	TGTGCCAGCAGCGCGACAGGGGGCGATGGCTACACCTTC	CASSATGGDGYTF
NA	TRBV10-1	TRBJ1-1	NA	TGCGCCAGCAGTGTCACAGGAACCACTGAAGCTTTCTTT	CASSVTGTTEAFF
NA	TRBV11-2	TRBJ2-2	NA	TGTGCCAGCAGCTTATTGCGGGGACCCGGGGAGCTGTTTTTT	CASSLLRGPGELFF
TRBD2	TRBV5-4	TRBJ2-3	NA	TGTGCCAGCAGCTTGGGCGGGGGGGCCTCTGTAGATACGCAGTATTTT	CASSLGGGASVDTQYF
TRBD1	TRBV5-1	TRBJ2-7	NA	TGCGCCAGCAGCTTGGGACAGGGTGGGCGGGAGCAGTACTTC	CASSLGQGGREQYF
TRBD2	TRBV7-2	TRBJ2-3	NA	TGTGCCAGCAGCCCGGGAGGGACAGATACGCAGTATTTT	CASSPGGTDTQYF
NA	TRBV6-5	TRBJ1-1	NA	TGTGCCAGCAGGCCGCTGGCGAACACTGAAGCTTTCTTT	CASRPLANTEAFF
TRBD1	TRBV19	TRBJ1-5	NA	TGTGCCAGTAGTATAGCCCCGCCCCGGACAGGGGGAAATAGCAATCAGCCCCAGCATTTT	CASSIAPPRTGGNSNQPQHF
TRBD1	TRBV11-2	TRBJ2-5	NA	TGTGCCAGCAGCTTCGGACAGGGGGCTGAGAGAGAGACCCAGTACTTC	CASSFGQGAERETQYF
NA	TRBV12-3/TRBV12-4	TRBJ2-7	NA	TGTGCCAGCAGTTTAGGTCAGGGGCGCGAGCAGTACTTC	CASSLGQGREQYF
NA	TRBV11-2	TRBJ2-3	once	TGTGCCAGCAGCTTAGGGTGGTCGTCTGAGGATACGCAGTATTTT	CASSLGWSSEDTQYF
NA	TRBV15	TRBJ1-1	NA	TGTGCCACCAGCAGAGACAGGATGATGAACACTGAAGCTTTCTTT	CATSRDRMMNTEAFF
TRBD1	TRBV4-1	TRBJ1-1	NA	TGCGCCAGCAGCCAAACCCAGGGGGCGTTGAACACTGAAGCTTTCTTT	CASSQTQGALNTEAFF
NA	TRBV3-1/TRBV3-2	TRBJ2-1	NA	TGTGCCAGCAGCCAGTTGGGCGGGACAGAATACAATGAGCAGTTCTTC	CASSQLGGTEYNEQFF
NA	TRBV21-1	TRBJ1-1	NA	TGTGCCAGCAGCAAAGAAGAAGGGGGCACTGAAGCTTTCTTT	CASSKEEGGTEAFF
TRBD2	TRBV11-2	TRBJ2-1	NA	TGTGCCAGCAGCACGAGAGCGGGGGGGGTTTACAATGAGCAGTTCTTC	CASSTRAGGVYNEQFF
NA	TRBV30	TRBJ2-1	NA	TGTGCCTGGACTTCCCAGTCCTACAATGAGCAGTTCTTC	CAWTSQSYNEQFF
NA	TRBV12-3/TRBV12-4	TRBJ1-2	NA	TGTGCCAGCAGTTCCACCAGCTATGGCTACACCTTC	CASSSTSYGYTF
NA	TRBV7-2	TRBJ1-6	NA	TGTGCCAGCAGCTACCACGGGGGTAATTCACCCCTCCACTTT	CASSYHGGNSPLHF
NA	TRBV2	TRBJ2-7	once	TGTGCCAGCAGTGAAGGCAGGGACGAGCAGTACTTC	CASSEGRDEQYF